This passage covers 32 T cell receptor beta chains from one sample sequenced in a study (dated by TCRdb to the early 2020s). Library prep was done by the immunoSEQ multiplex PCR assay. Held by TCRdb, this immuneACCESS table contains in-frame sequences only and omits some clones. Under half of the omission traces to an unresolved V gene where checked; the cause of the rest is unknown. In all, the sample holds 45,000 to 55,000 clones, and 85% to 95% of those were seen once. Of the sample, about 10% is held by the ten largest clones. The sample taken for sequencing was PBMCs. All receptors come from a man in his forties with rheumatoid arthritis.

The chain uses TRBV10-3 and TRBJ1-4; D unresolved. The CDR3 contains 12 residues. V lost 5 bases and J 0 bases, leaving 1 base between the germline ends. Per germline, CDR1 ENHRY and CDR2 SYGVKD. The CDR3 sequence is CAISPTNEKLFF. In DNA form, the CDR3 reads TGTGCCATCAGTCCAACTAATGAAAAACTGTTTTTT.

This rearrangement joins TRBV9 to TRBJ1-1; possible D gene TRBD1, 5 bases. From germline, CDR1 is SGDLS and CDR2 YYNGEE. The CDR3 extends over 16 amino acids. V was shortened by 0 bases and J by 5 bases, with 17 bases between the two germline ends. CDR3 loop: CASSVGVGGRTTEAFF. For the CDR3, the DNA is TGTGCCAGCAGCGTAGGAGTAGGCGGACGGACAACTGAAGCTTTCTTT.

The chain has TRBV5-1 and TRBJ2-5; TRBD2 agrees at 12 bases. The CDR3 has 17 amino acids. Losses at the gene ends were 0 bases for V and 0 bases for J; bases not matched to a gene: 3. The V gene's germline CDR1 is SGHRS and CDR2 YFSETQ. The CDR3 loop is CASSLGTSGVYQETQYF. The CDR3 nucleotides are TGCGCCAGCAGCTTGGGGACTAGCGGGGTGTACCAAGAGACCCAGTACTTC.

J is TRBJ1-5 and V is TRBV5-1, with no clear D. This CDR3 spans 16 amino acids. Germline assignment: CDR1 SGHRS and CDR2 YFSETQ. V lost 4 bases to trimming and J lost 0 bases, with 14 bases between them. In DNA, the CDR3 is TGCGCCAGCAGCCCTGGATTAGGATCTAGCAATCAGCCCCAGCATTTT. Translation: CASSPGLGSSNQPQHF. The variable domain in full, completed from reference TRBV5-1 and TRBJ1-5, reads KAGVTQTPRYLIKTRGQQVTLSCSPISGHRSVSWYQQTPGQGLQFLFEYFSETQRNKGNFPGRFSGRQFSNSRSEMNVSTLELGDSALYLCASSPGLGSSNQPQHFGDGTRLSIL.

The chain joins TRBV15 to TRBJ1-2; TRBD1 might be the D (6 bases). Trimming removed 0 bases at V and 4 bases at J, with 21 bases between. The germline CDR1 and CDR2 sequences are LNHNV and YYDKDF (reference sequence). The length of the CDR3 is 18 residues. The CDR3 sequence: CATSRDPPDTPGAYGYTF. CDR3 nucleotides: TGTGCCACCAGCAGAGATCCTCCTGACACCCCGGGGGCCTATGGCTACACCTTC.

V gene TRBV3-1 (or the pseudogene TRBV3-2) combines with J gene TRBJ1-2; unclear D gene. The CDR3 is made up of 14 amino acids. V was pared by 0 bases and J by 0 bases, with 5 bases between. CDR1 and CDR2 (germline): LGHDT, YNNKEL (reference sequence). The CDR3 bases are TGTGCCAGCAGCCAAGAGGGATCTAACTATGGCTACACCTTC. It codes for CASSQEGSNYGYTF.

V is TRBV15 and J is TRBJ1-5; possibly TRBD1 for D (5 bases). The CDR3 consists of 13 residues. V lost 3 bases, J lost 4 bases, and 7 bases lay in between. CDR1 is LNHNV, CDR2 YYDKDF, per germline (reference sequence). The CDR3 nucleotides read TGTGCCACCAGCAGTTCAGGGAATCAGCCCCAGCATTTT. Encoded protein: CATSSSGNQPQHF.

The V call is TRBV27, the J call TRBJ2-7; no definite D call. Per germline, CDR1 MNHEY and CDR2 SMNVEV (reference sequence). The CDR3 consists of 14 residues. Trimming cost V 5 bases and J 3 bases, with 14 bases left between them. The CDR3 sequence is CASSPTYSFYEQYF. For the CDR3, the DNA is TGTGCCAGCAGTCCTACTTATTCCTTCTACGAGCAGTACTTC.

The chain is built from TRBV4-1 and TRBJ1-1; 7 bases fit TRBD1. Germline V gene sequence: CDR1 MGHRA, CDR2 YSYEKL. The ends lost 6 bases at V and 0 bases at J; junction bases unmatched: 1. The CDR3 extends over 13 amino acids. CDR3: CASRGQMNTEAFF. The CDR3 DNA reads TGCGCCAGCAGGGGACAGATGAACACTGAAGCTTTCTTT.

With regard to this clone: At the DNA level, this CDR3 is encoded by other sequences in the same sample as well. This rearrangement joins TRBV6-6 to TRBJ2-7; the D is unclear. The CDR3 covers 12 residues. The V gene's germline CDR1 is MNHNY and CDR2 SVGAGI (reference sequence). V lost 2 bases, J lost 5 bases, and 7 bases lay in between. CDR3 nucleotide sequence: TGTGCCAGCAGTTACGCTAGGGACGAGCAGTACTTC. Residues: CASSYARDEQYF.

CDR3 protein: CASSLGPATNVLTF. The CDR3 DNA reads as TGTGCCAGCAGCTTGGGGCCGGCGACCAACGTCCTGACTTTC. The rearrangement joins TRBV7-9 to TRBJ2-6; maybe TRBD1 (5 bases). The CDR3 length is 14 residues. Germline V gene data show CDR1 as SEHNR and CDR2 as FQNEAQ (reference sequence). The V gene lost 3 bases and the J gene lost 8 bases, with 11 bases spanning the gap.

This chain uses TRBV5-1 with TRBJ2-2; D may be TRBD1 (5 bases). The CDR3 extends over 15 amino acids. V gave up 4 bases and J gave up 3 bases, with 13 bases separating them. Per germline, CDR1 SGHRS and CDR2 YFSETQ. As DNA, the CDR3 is TGCGCCAGCAGCCCGGAACCAGGGCACACCGGGGAGCTGTTTTTT. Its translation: CASSPEPGHTGELFF.

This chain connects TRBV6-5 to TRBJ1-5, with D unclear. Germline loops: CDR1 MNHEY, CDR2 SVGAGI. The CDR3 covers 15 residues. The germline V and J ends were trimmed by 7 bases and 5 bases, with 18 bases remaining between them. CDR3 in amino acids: CASNWNVPLDQPQHF. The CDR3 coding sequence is TGTGCCAGCAATTGGAACGTCCCCTTAGATCAGCCCCAGCATTTT.

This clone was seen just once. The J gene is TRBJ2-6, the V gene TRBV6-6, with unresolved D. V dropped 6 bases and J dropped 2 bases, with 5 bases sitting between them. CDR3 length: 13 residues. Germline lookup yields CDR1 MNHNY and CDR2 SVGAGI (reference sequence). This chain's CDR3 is CASRETGANVLTF. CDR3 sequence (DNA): TGTGCCAGCAGGGAGACTGGGGCCAACGTCCTGACTTTC.

CDR3 residues: CASSHPTGTGSIGELFF. The CDR3 region has the DNA TGCGCCAGCAGCCATCCAACCGGGACAGGGAGCATCGGGGAGCTGTTTTTT. The chain employs TRBV4-1 and TRBJ2-2; 9 nucleotides align to TRBD1. The length of the CDR3 is 17 residues. The J segment lost 7 bases and the V segment lost 3 bases, leaving 12 bases of the junction unmatched. From germline, CDR1 is MGHRA and CDR2 YSYEKL.

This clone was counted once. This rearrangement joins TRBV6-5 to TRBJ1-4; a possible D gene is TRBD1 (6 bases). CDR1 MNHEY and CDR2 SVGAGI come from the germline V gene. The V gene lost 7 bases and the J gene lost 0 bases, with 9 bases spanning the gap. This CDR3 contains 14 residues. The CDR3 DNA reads TGTGCCAGCATTCGGACAGCAACTAATGAAAAACTGTTTTTT. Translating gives CASIRTATNEKLFF.

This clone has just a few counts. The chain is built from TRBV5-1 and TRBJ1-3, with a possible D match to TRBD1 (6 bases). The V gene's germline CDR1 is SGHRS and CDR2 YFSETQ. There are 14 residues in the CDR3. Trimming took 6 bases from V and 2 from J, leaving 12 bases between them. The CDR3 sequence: CASNPGGTGNTIYF. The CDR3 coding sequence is TGCGCCAGCAACCCGGGGGGCACTGGAAACACCATATATTTT. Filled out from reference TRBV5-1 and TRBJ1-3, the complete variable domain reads KAGVTQTPRYLIKTRGQQVTLSCSPISGHRSVSWYQQTPGQGLQFLFEYFSETQRNKGNFPGRFSGRQFSNSRSEMNVSTLELGDSALYLCASNPGGTGNTIYFGEGSWLTVV.

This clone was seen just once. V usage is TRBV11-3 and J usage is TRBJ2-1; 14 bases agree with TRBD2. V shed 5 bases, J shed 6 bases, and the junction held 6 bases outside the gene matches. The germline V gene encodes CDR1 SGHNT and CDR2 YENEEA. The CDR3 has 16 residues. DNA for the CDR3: TGTGCCAGCAGCACGGGACTAGCGGGAGCTCTCAATGAGCAGTTCTTC. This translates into CASSTGLAGALNEQFF.

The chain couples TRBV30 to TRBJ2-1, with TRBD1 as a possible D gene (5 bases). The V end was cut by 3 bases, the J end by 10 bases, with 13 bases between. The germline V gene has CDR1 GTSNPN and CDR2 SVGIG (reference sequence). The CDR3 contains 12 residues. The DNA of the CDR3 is TGTGCCTGGAGCGCCGACAGTGAAGAGCAGTTCTTC. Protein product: CAWSADSEEQFF.

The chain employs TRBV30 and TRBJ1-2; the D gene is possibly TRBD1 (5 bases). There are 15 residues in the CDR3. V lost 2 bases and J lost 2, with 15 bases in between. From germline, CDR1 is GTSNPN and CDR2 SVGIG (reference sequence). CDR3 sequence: CAWSSRTRANYGYTF. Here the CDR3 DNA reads TGTGCCTGGAGTTCCCGGACAAGGGCGAACTATGGCTACACCTTC.

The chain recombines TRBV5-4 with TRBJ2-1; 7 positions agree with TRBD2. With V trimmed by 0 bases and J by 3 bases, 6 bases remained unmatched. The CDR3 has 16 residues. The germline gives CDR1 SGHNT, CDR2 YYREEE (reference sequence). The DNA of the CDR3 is TGTGCCAGCAGCTTGGTTCCAGCGGGGTACTACAATGAGCAGTTCTTC. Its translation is CASSLVPAGYYNEQFF.

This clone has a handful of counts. CDR3: CASRLSGAEGYTF. The CDR3 DNA reads as TGTGCCAGTAGGCTTTCGGGGGCCGAAGGCTACACCTTC. The chain is built from TRBV19 and TRBJ1-2, with D possibly TRBD1 on 6 matching bases. In germline, CDR1 is LNHDA, CDR2 SQIVND (reference sequence). Deletions cut 6 bases from V and 8 bases from J, with 16 bases between. The CDR3 sequence is 13 residues long.

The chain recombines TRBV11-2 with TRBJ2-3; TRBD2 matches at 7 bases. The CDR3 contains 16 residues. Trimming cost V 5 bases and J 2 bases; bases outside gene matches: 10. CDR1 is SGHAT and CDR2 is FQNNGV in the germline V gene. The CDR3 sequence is CASSPVRAGYTDTQYF. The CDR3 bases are TGTGCCAGCAGCCCCGTGAGAGCGGGGTACACAGATACGCAGTATTTT.

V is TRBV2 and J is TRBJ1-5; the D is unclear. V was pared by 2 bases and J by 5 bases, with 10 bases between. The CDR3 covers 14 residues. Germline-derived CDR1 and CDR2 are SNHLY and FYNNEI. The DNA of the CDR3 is TGTGCCAGCAGTGAATTTCAGGCGGATCAGCCCCAGCATTTT. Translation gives CASSEFQADQPQHF.

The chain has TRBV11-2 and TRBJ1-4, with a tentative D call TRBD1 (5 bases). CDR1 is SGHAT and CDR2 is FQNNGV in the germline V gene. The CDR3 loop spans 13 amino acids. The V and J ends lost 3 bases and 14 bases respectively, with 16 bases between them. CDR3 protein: CASSFGEGLRLFF. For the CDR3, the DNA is TGTGCCAGCAGCTTTGGGGAGGGACTTAGGCTGTTTTTT. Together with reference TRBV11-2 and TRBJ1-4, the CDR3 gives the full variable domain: EAGVAQSPRYKIIEKRQSVAFWCNPISGHATLYWYQQILGQGPKLLIQFQNNGVVDDSQLPKDRFSAERLKGVDSTLKIQPAKLEDSAVYLCASSFGEGLRLFFGSGTQLSVL.

This CDR3 reads CASSGSRNGNEQFF. In DNA form, the CDR3 reads TGTGCCAGCTCAGGGTCCCGGAATGGTAATGAGCAGTTCTTC. The gene calls are TRBV18 and TRBJ2-1; no definite D call. V lost 5 bases and J lost 7, with 15 bases in between. The CDR3 covers 14 residues. In germline, CDR1 is KGHSH, CDR2 LQKENI.

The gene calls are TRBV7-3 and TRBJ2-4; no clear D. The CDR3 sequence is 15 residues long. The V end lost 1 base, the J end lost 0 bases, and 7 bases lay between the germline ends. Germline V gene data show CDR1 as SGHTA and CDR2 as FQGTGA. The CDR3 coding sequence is TGTGCCAGCAGCTTAATTACAATAGCCAAAAACATTCAGTACTTC. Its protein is CASSLITIAKNIQYF.

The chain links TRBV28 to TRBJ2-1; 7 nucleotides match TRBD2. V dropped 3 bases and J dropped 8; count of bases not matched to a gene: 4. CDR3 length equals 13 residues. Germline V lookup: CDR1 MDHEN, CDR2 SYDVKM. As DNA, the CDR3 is TGTGCCAGCAGTTTGGCTAGCGGTTATGAGCAGTTCTTC. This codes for CASSLASGYEQFF. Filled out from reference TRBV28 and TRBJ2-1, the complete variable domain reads DVKVTQSSRYLVKRTGEKVFLECVQDMDHENMFWYRQDPGLGLRLIYFSYDVKMKEKGDIPEGYSVSREKKERFSLILESASTNQTSMYLCASSLASGYEQFFGPGTRLTVL.

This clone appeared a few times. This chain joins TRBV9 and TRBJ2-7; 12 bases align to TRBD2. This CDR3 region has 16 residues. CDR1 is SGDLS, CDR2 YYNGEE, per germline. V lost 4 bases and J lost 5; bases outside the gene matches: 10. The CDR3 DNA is TGTGCCAGCAGCCCCACGTGGACTAGCGGGATCAACGAGCAGTACTTC. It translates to CASSPTWTSGINEQYF.

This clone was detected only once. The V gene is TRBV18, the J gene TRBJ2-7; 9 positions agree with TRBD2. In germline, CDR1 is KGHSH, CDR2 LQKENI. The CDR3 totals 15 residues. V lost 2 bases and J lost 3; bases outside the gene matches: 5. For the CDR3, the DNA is TGTGCCAGCTCACCAGGAGCGGGGGGAATCTACGAGCAGTACTTC. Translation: CASSPGAGGIYEQYF.

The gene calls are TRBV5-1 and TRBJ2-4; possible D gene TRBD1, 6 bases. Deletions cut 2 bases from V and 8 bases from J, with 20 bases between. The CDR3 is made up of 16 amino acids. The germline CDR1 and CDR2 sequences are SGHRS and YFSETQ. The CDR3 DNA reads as TGCGCCAGCAGCTTTGGTCAGGGGACGGCGAAAGACATTCAGTACTTC. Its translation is CASSFGQGTAKDIQYF.

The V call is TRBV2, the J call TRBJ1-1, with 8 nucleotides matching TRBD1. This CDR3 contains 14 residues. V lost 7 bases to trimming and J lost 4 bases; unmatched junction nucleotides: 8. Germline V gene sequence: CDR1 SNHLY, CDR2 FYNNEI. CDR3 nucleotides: TGTGCCAGCAATGGACAGGGCGTTGGCACTGAAGCTTTCTTT. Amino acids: CASNGQGVGTEAFF. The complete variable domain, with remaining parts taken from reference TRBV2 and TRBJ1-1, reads EPEVTQTPSHQVTQMGQEVILRCVPISNHLYFYWYRQILGQKVEFLVSFYNNEISEKSEIFDDQFSVERPDGSNFTLKIRSTKLEDSAMYFCASNGQGVGTEAFFGQGTRLTVV.